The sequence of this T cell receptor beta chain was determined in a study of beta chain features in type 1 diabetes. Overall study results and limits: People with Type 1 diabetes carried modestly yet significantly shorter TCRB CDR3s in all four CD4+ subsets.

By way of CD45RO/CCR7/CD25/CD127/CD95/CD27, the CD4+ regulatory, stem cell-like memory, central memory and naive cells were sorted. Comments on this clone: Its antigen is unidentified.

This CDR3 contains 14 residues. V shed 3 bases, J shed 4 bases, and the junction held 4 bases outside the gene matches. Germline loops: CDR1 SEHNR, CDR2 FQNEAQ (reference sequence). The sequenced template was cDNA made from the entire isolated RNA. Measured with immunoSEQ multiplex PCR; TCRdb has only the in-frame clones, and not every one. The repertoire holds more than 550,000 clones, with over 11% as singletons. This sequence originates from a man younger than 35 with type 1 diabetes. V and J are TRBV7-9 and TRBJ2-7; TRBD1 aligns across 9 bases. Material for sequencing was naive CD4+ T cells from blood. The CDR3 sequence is CASSFRQGVYEQYF. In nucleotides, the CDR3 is TGTGCCAGCAGCTTTCGACAGGGGGTATACGAGCAGTACTTC.